A selection of T cell receptor beta chains follows, all from one sample in a study of blood T cells in healthy people across ages. One entry per CDR3 protein results from TCRdb running MiXCR on the 5' RACE reads. The table has 1.5 million to 2 million distinct CDR3 sequences, about 49% seen once. Specimen: blood. Receptors were obtained from a woman aged 40-49 years in good health. Both conserved end residues are part of each CDR3. Each record gives: J gene, D gene, clone size, V gene, CDR3 protein, CDR3 DNA. A D gene is named only where the DNA matches it firmly. Size is omitted from some rows. Given values are once, few, many or a class for expanded clones.

j_call: TRBJ1-2; d_call: .; clone_size: many; v_call: TRBV6-5; cdr3_aa: CASSPTGTIYGYTF; cdr3_nt: TGTGCCAGCAGTCCCACCGGGACTATCTATGGCTACACCTTC
j_call: TRBJ2-7; d_call: .; clone_size: few; v_call: TRBV27; cdr3_aa: CASSRAHEEYEQYF; cdr3_nt: TGTGCCAGCAGCCGGGCTCACGAAGAGTACGAGCAGTACTTC
j_call: TRBJ2-7; d_call: TRBD1; clone_size: many; v_call: TRBV7-9; cdr3_aa: CASSFGQGASEQYF; cdr3_nt: TGTGCCAGCAGCTTTGGACAGGGGGCGTCCGAGCAGTACTTC
j_call: TRBJ2-3; d_call: .; clone_size: once; v_call: TRBV29-1; cdr3_aa: CSAGTVLTDTQYF; cdr3_nt: TGCAGCGCCGGCACAGTTCTCACAGATACGCAGTATTTT
j_call: TRBJ2-3; d_call: .; clone_size: few; v_call: TRBV9; cdr3_aa: CASSVDLDRTDTQYF; cdr3_nt: TGTGCCAGCAGCGTAGACCTCGATCGCACAGATACGCAGTATTTT
j_call: TRBJ2-3; d_call: TRBD2; clone_size: .; v_call: TRBV9; cdr3_aa: CASSPFSGGAFDTQYF; cdr3_nt: TGTGCCAGCAGCCCTTTTAGCGGGGGGGCCTTTGATACGCAGTATTTT
j_call: TRBJ2-3; d_call: .; clone_size: .; v_call: TRBV7-9; cdr3_aa: CASSLAMAGTDTQYF; cdr3_nt: TGTGCCAGCAGCTTAGCTATGGCAGGCACAGATACGCAGTATTTT
j_call: TRBJ1-1; d_call: TRBD1; clone_size: .; v_call: TRBV18; cdr3_aa: CASSPQRQGNTEAFF; cdr3_nt: TGTGCCAGCTCACCCCAACGACAGGGGAACACTGAAGCTTTCTTT
j_call: TRBJ1-5; d_call: .; clone_size: .; v_call: TRBV2; cdr3_aa: CASTSGRLNQPQHF; cdr3_nt: TGTGCCAGCACCAGCGGCCGATTGAATCAGCCCCAGCATTTT
j_call: TRBJ2-1; d_call: .; clone_size: few; v_call: TRBV29-1; cdr3_aa: CSVEFYNEQFF; cdr3_nt: TGCAGCGTGGAGTTTTACAATGAGCAGTTCTTC